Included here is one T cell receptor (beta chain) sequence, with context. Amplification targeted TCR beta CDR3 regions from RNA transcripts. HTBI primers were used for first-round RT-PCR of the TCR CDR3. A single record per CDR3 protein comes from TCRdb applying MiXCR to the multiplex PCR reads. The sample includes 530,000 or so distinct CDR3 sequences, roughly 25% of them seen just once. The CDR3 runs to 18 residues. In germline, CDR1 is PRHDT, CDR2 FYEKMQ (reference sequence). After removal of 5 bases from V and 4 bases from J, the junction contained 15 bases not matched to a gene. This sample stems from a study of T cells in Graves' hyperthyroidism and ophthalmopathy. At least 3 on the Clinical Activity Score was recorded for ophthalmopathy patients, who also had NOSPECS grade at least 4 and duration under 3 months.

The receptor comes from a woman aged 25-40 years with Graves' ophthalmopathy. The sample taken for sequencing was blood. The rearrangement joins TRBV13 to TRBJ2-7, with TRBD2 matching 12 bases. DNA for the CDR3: TGTGCCAGCAGCCCGACTAGCGGGAGTTCCTCCTCTTATTACGAGCAGTACTTC. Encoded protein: CASSPTSGSSSSYYEQYF.